The rows below give T cell receptor beta chains drawn from one sample of a study of cytomegalovirus exposure and HLA in healthy donors. TCRdb keeps only in-frame clones here, not all; method: immunoSEQ multiplex PCR. Altogether 150,000 or so clones are present, 80% being singletons, with the ten largest covering about 9.1%. Source material: PBMCs. The receptor set was obtained from a man aged 18 to 29 in good health and CMV-seropositive. Both conserved end residues are part of each CDR3. D genes are given only for firm matches. Size tells how often a clone was seen (once, few, many) or the class of an expanded clone, and some rows leave it out.

d_call: .
clone_size: .
j_call: TRBJ1-3
v_call: TRBV7-6
cdr3_aa: CASSLAGEIGNTIYF
cdr3_nt: TGTGCCAGCAGCTTAGCCGGAGAGATTGGAAACACCATATATTTT

d_call: .
clone_size: .
j_call: TRBJ1-1
v_call: TRBV10-1
cdr3_aa: CASSDSNTEAFF
cdr3_nt: TGCGCCAGCAGTGACTCGAACACTGAAGCTTTCTTT

d_call: .
clone_size: .
j_call: TRBJ1-2
v_call: TRBV7-9
cdr3_aa: CASSLSGGFNYGYTF
cdr3_nt: TGTGCCAGCAGCTTGAGTGGGGGCTTTAACTATGGCTACACCTTC

d_call: TRBD2
clone_size: .
j_call: TRBJ2-7
v_call: TRBV6-5
cdr3_aa: CASSYSTSTPHEQYF
cdr3_nt: TGTGCCAGCAGTTACTCGACTAGCACCCCCCACGAGCAGTACTTC

d_call: .
clone_size: .
j_call: TRBJ2-1
v_call: TRBV7-9
cdr3_aa: CASSPDSNEQFF
cdr3_nt: TGTGCCAGCAGCCCGGACAGCAATGAGCAGTTCTTC

d_call: TRBD1
clone_size: .
j_call: TRBJ1-3
v_call: TRBV14
cdr3_aa: CASSFKTGTSGNTIYF
cdr3_nt: TGTGCCAGCAGTTTTAAGACAGGGACCTCTGGAAACACCATATATTTT

d_call: TRBD1
clone_size: .
j_call: TRBJ2-2
v_call: TRBV5-6
cdr3_aa: CASSSSPGQGLSGELFF
cdr3_nt: TGTGCCAGCAGCTCTTCACCGGGACAGGGTTTGTCCGGGGAGCTGTTTTTT

d_call: .
clone_size: .
j_call: TRBJ1-1
v_call: TRBV11-2
cdr3_aa: CASSFDSSNTEAFF
cdr3_nt: TGTGCCAGCAGCTTTGACAGCTCTAACACTGAAGCTTTCTTT

d_call: TRBD1
clone_size: .
j_call: TRBJ1-6
v_call: TRBV4-3
cdr3_aa: CASSPQGAGNSPLHF
cdr3_nt: TGCGCCAGCAGCCCACAGGGGGCTGGGAATTCACCCCTCCACTTT

d_call: .
clone_size: few
j_call: TRBJ2-7
v_call: TRBV5-1
cdr3_aa: CASSSDSGGSSYEQYF
cdr3_nt: TGCGCCAGCAGCTCCGATAGTGGGGGGAGCTCCTACGAGCAGTACTTC

d_call: .
clone_size: .
j_call: TRBJ2-7
v_call: TRBV6-1
cdr3_aa: CASSVEFLSYEQYF
cdr3_nt: TGTGCCAGCAGTGTCGAGTTTCTCTCCTACGAGCAGTACTTC

d_call: .
clone_size: .
j_call: TRBJ2-1
v_call: TRBV7-2
cdr3_aa: CASSLAGLVGTYNEQFF
cdr3_nt: TGTGCCAGCAGCTTAGCGGGGCTAGTGGGGACCTACAATGAGCAGTTCTTC

d_call: .
clone_size: .
j_call: TRBJ1-5
v_call: TRBV5-7
cdr3_aa: CASSWAGAQPQHF
cdr3_nt: TGTGCCAGCAGCTGGGCGGGGGCTCAGCCCCAGCATTTT

d_call: .
clone_size: .
j_call: TRBJ1-4
v_call: TRBV9
cdr3_aa: CASSVGRRDDEKLFF
cdr3_nt: TGTGCCAGCAGCGTAGGGCGGAGGGATGATGAAAAACTGTTTTTT

d_call: TRBD1
clone_size: .
j_call: TRBJ1-1
v_call: TRBV7-9
cdr3_aa: CASSQGQGGIAEAFF
cdr3_nt: TGTGCCAGCAGCCAAGGACAGGGGGGAATCGCTGAAGCTTTCTTT

d_call: TRBD1
clone_size: .
j_call: TRBJ1-4
v_call: TRBV2
cdr3_aa: CASSEGGQGNEKLFF
cdr3_nt: TGTGCCAGCAGTGAAGGGGGACAGGGAAATGAAAAACTGTTTTTT

d_call: .
clone_size: .
j_call: TRBJ2-7
v_call: TRBV19
cdr3_aa: CASSMGTSTYEQYF
cdr3_nt: TGTGCCAGTAGTATGGGGACATCAACCTACGAGCAGTACTTC

d_call: .
clone_size: .
j_call: TRBJ1-2
v_call: TRBV7-2
cdr3_aa: CASSLRSSYGYTF
cdr3_nt: TGTGCCAGCAGCTTACGCAGTTCATATGGCTACACCTTC

d_call: TRBD1
clone_size: .
j_call: TRBJ2-1
v_call: TRBV5-6
cdr3_aa: CASSFGTGDNEQFF
cdr3_nt: TGTGCCAGCAGCTTCGGGACAGGGGACAATGAGCAGTTCTTC

d_call: .
clone_size: .
j_call: TRBJ1-1
v_call: TRBV6-1
cdr3_aa: CASSLAGGGAFF
cdr3_nt: TGTGCCAGCAGTTTGGCCGGAGGAGGAGCTTTCTTT

d_call: .
clone_size: once
j_call: TRBJ2-5
v_call: TRBV7-7
cdr3_aa: CASSRWGVQETQYF
cdr3_nt: TGTGCTAGCAGCAGATGGGGAGTTCAAGAGACCCAGTACTTC

d_call: .
clone_size: .
j_call: TRBJ1-2
v_call: TRBV11-2
cdr3_aa: CASSLRLDYGYTF
cdr3_nt: TGTGCCAGCAGCTTGAGATTGGACTATGGCTACACCTTC